This T cell receptor (beta chain) was retrieved from a study of beta chain features in type 1 diabetes. Study overall: There were 107,917,701 sorted cells examined across all samples.

Every bit of the isolated RNA underwent reverse transcription, so sequencing read expressed TCRB transcripts. Only in-frame clones appear in the TCRdb table, and some are missing; sequencing was by immunoSEQ multiplex PCR. Of about 900,000 clones in the sample, roughly 17% were seen once. CDR1 SGHVS and CDR2 FNYEAQ come from the germline V gene. The V segment lost 4 bases and the J segment 6 bases; nucleotides outside the gene matches: 8. CDR3 length: 15 residues. The chain joins TRBV7-6 to TRBJ2-2; 7 bases are a match to TRBD1. Sequences were obtained from naive CD4+ T cells from blood. The sequence derives from a woman under 30 in good health. CDR3 residues: CASSSVTGAAGELFF. CDR3 in DNA: TGTGCCAGCAGCTCCGTAACAGGGGCCGCCGGGGAGCTGTTTTTT.